This is a list of T cell receptor beta chains from one sample in a study of CD8 T cells in Susac syndrome. TCRdb re-called the immunoSEQ multiplex PCR reads through MiXCR, storing one row per CDR3 protein. The profile covers 200,000 to 300,000 distinct CDR3 sequences, with about 93% appearing a single time and roughly 0.072% taken by the ten largest. Specimen: CD4+ T cells from PBMCs. Every receptor here comes from a human donor with multiple sclerosis. Each CDR3 is given with its conserved first and last residue. D genes are given only for firm matches. Rows give clone size only sometimes, using once, few, many, or a class for an expanded clone.

.	TRBV19	TRBJ1-2	.	CASHTGRGYTF	TGTGCCAGCCACACAGGGCGCGGCTACACCTTC
.	TRBV15	TRBJ2-5	.	CATSRDQTAQETQYF	TGTGCCACCAGCAGGGACCAGACAGCACAAGAGACCCAGTACTTC
.	TRBV20-1	TRBJ2-5	TRBD1	CSASDPGGETQYF	TGCAGTGCTAGTGACCCAGGGGGCGAGACCCAGTACTTC
.	TRBV29-1	TRBJ1-2	.	CSVLQAFNYGYTF	TGCAGCGTTCTGCAGGCCTTTAACTATGGCTACACCTTC
.	TRBV28	TRBJ2-3	TRBD2	CASSRSGGDTQYF	TGTGCCAGCAGCCGATCGGGAGGGGATACGCAGTATTTT
.	TRBV10-3	TRBJ1-3	.	CAISGSAFSGNTIYF	TGTGCCATCAGCGGCTCGGCATTCTCTGGAAACACCATATATTTT
.	TRBV5-1	TRBJ1-5	.	CASSPDPRSQPQHF	TGCGCCAGCAGCCCGGACCCTAGAAGCCAGCCCCAGCATTTT
.	TRBV3-1	TRBJ1-2	.	CASSQGGVGYTF	TGTGCCAGCAGCCAAGGCGGGGTCGGCTACACCTTC
.	TRBV5-8	TRBJ1-4	TRBD1	CASSRTGVGEKLFF	TGTGCCAGCAGCCGTACAGGGGTCGGCGAAAAACTGTTTTTT
once	TRBV29-1	TRBJ2-7	.	CSVRRAPSHEQYF	TGCAGCGTTAGGAGGGCACCGAGCCACGAGCAGTACTTC